A single T cell receptor (beta chain) is shown here with its context. The germline CDR1 and CDR2 sequences are MNHEY and SVGAGI. Between the trimmed V and J ends, which lost 8 bases and 3 bases, there was a span of 14 bases. CDR3 size: 13 residues. These data come from a study of control samples from healthy donors and cancer patients. Produced via immunoSEQ multiplex PCR; TCRdb's table is partial and in-frame only. The sample consists of over 85,000 clones, around 87% of them appearing once. The J gene is TRBJ2-7, the V gene TRBV6-5, with D hard to call. Sequencing was carried out using PBMCs. The sequence derives from an older woman with lung cancer. The CDR3 here is CASGWQENYEQYF. Written as DNA, the CDR3 is TGTGCCAGCGGATGGCAGGAGAACTACGAGCAGTACTTC.